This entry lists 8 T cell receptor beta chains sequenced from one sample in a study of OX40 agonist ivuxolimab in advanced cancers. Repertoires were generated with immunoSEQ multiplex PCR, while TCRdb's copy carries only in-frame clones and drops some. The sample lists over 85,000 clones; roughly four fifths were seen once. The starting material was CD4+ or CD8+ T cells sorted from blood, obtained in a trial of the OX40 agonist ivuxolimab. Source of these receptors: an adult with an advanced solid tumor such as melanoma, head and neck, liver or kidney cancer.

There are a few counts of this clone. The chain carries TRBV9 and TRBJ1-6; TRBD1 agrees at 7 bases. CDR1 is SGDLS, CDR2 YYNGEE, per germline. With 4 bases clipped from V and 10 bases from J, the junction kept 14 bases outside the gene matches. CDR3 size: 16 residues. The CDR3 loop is CASSPQGRGRGSPLHF. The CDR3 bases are TGTGCCAGCAGCCCCCAGGGGAGGGGGCGCGGGTCACCCCTCCACTTT.

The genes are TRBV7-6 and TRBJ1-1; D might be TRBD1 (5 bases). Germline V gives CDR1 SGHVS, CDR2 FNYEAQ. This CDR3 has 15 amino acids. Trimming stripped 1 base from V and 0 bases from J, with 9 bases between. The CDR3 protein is CASSLGAGMNTEAFF. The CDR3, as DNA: TGTGCCAGCAGCTTAGGAGCAGGGATGAACACTGAAGCTTTCTTT.

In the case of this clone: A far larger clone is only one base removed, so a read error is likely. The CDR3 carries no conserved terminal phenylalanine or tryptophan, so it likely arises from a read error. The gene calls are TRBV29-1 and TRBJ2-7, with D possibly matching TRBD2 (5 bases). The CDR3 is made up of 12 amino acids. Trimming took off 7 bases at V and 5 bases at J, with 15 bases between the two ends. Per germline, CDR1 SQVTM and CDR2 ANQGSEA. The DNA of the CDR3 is TGCAGCGCCCGAGGGCAGGTGGACGAGCAGTACCTC. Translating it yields CSARGQVDEQYL.

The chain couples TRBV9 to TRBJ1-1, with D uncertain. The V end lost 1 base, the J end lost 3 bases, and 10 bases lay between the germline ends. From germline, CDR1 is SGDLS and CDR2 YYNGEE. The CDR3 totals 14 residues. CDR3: CASSVTVQDTEAFF. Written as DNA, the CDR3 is TGTGCCAGCAGCGTAACCGTGCAGGACACTGAAGCTTTCTTT.

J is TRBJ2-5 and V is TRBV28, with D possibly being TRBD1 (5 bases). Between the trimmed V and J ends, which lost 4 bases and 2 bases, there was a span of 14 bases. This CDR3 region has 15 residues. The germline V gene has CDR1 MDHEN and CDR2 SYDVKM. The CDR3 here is CASSSPRQIQETQYF. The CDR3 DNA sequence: TGTGCCAGCAGTTCCCCTCGACAGATACAAGAGACCCAGTACTTC.

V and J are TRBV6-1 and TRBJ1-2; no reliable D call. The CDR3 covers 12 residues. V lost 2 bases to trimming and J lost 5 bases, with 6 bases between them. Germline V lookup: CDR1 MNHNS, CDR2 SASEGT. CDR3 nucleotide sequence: TGTGCCAGCAGTGAAAACAGATATGGCTACACCTTC. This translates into CASSENRYGYTF.

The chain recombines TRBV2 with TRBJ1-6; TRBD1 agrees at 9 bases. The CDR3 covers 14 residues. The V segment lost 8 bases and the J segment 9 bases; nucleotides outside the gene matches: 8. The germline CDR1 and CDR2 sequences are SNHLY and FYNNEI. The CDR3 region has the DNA TGTGCCAGCCGGACCGGGACAGGGATTTCACCCCTCCACTTT. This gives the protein CASRTGTGISPLHF.

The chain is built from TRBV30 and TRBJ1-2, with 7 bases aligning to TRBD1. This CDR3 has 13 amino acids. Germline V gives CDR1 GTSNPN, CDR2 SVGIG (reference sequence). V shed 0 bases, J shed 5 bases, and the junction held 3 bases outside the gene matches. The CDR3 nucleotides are TGTGCCTGGAGTGTACAGGGGCGGTATGGCTACACCTTC. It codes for CAWSVQGRYGYTF.